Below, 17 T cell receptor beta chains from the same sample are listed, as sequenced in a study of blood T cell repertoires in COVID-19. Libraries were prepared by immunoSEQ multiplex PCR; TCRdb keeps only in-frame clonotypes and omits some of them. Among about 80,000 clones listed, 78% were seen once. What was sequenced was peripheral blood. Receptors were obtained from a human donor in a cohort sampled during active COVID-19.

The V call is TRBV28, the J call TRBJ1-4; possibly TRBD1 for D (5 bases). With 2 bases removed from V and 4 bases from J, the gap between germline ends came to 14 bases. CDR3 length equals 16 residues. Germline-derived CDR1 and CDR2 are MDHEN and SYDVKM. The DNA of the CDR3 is TGTGCCAGCAGTTTACCGGGACTAGGGGTTAATGAAAAACTGTTTTTT. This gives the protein CASSLPGLGVNEKLFF.

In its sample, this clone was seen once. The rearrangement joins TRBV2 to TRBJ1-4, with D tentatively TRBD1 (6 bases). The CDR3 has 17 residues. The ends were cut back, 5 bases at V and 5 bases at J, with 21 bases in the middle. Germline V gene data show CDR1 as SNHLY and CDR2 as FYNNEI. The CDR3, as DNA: TGTGCCAGCAGTCACCCCTGGGGGGGGGCCAAGAATGAAAAACTGTTTTTT. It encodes CASSHPWGGAKNEKLFF.

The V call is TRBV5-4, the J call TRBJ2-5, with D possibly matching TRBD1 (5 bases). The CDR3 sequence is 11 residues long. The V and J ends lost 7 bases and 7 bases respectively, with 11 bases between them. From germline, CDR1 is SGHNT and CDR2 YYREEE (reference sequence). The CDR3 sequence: CASGASGTQYF. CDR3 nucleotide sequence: TGTGCCAGCGGGGCCTCGGGGACCCAGTACTTC.

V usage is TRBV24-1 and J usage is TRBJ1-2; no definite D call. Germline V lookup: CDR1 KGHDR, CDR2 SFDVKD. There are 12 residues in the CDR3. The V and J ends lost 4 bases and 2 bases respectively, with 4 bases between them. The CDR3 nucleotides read TGTGCCACCAGTGAGTCGAACTATGGCTACACCTTC. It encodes CATSESNYGYTF.

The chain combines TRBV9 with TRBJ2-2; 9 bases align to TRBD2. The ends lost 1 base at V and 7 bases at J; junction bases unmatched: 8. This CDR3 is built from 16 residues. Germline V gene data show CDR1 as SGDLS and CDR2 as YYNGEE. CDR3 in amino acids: CASSVWGGRADGELFF. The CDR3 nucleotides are TGTGCCAGCAGCGTATGGGGCGGGAGGGCGGACGGGGAGCTGTTTTTT.

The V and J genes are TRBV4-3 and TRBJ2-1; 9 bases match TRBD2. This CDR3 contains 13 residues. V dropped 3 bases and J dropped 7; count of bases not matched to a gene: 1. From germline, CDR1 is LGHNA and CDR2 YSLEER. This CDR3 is CASSHLAGNEQFF. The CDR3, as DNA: TGCGCCAGCAGCCACCTAGCGGGGAATGAGCAGTTCTTC.

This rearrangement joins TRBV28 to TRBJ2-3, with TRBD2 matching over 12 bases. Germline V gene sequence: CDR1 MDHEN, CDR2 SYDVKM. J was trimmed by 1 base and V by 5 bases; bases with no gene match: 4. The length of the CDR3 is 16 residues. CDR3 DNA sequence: TGTGCCAGCAGTCGGACTAGCGGGGTCCGCACAGATACGCAGTATTTT. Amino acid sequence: CASSRTSGVRTDTQYF.

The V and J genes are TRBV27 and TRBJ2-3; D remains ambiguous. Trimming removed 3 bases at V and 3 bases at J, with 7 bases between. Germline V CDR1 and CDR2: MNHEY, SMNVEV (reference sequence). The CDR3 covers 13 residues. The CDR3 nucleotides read TGTGCCAGCAGTTTCCAGGAAACAGATACGCAGTATTTT. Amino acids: CASSFQETDTQYF.

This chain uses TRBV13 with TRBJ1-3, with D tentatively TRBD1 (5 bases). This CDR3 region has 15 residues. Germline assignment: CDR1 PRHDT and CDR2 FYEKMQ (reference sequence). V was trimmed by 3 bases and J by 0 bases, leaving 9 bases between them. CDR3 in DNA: TGTGCCAGCAGCTTGGGGCTGCCCTCTGGAAACACCATATATTTT. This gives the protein CASSLGLPSGNTIYF.

The CDR3 sequence is CASSPSGSNYEQYV. The CDR3 DNA reads as TGTGCCAGCTCACCTAGCGGGAGTAACTACGAGCAGTACGTC. The chain employs TRBV18 and TRBJ2-7, with 9 positions matching TRBD2. Germline V gene data show CDR1 as KGHSH and CDR2 as LQKENI. V lost 3 bases and J lost 3; bases outside the gene matches: 3. The CDR3 length is 14 residues.

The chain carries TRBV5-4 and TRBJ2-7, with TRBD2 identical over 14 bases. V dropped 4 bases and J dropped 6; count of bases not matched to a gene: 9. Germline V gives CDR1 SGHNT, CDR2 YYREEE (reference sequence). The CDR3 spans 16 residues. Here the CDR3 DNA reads TGTGCCAGCAGCGGCCCGGGACTAGCGGGAGTTGGCGAGCAGTACGTC. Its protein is CASSGPGLAGVGEQYV.

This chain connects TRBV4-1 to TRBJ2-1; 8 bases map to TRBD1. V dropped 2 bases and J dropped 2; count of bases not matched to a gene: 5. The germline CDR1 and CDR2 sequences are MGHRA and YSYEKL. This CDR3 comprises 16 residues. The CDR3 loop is CASSQPSGGPYNEQFF. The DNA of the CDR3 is TGCGCCAGCAGCCAACCCTCAGGGGGCCCCTACAATGAGCAGTTCTTC.

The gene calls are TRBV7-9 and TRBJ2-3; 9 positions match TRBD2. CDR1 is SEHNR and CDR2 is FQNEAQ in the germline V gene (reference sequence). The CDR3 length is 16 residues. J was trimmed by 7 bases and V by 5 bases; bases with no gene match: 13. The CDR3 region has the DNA TGTGCCAGCAGCATAGGGAGCGGGGGGAATTTAAATACGCAGTATTTT. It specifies CASSIGSGGNLNTQYF.

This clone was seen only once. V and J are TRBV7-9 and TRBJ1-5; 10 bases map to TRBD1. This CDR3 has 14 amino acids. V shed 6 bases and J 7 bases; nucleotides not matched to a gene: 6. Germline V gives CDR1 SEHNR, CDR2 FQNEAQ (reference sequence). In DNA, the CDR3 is TGTGCCAGCAGTTTGGGGACAGGGGTGCAGCCCCAGCATTTT. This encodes CASSLGTGVQPQHF.

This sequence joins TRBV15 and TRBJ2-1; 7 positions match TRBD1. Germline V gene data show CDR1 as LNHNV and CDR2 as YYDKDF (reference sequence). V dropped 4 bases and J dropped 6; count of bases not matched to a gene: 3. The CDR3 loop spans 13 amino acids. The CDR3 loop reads CATSKAGGNEQFF. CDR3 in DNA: TGTGCCACCAGCAAGGCAGGGGGCAATGAGCAGTTCTTC.

The CDR3 DNA follows: TGTGCCAGCAGGGACGACAGGGGGCGGCCCTACGAGCAGTACTTC. It codes for CASRDDRGRPYEQYF. This sequence joins TRBV6-5 and TRBJ2-7, with 10 bases fitting TRBD1. V shed 6 bases, J shed 2 bases, and the junction held 7 bases outside the gene matches. Germline loops: CDR1 MNHEY, CDR2 SVGAGI. CDR3 length: 15 residues.

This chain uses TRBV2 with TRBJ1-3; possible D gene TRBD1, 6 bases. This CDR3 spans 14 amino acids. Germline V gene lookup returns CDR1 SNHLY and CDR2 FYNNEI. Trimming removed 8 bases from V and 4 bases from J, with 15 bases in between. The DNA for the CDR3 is TGTGCCAGCTTCTCGTGGGGGCTCGGAAACACCATATATTTT. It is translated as CASFSWGLGNTIYF.